This TCR beta chain stems from a study of T cells in Graves' hyperthyroidism and ophthalmopathy. Amplification of TCR beta CDR3 regions used RNA as the template. RT-PCR in the first round (using the HTBI primer set) targeted the TCR CDR3. TCRdb recomputed calls from the multiplex PCR reads with MiXCR, one row per CDR3 protein. The table shows some 620,000 distinct CDR3 sequences, with roughly 17% occurring only once. The CDR3 loop spans 11 amino acids. With 8 bases removed from V and 4 bases from J, the gap between germline ends came to 7 bases. The germline V gene encodes CDR1 SNHLY and CDR2 FYNNEI. Newly diagnosed patients aged 18 to 65 had hyperthyroidism of under 2 months' duration. PBMCs stemmed from 10 ml fresh peripheral blood.

Specimen: blood. This TCR was sampled from a woman younger than 45 with Graves' hyperthyroidism. The V and J genes are TRBV2 and TRBJ2-3; D ambiguous. CDR3 nucleotide sequence: TGTGCCAGCGGGCCGTCAGATACGCAGTATTTT. Protein product: CASGPSDTQYF. Full variable domain (outside the CDR3, taken from reference TRBV2 and TRBJ2-3): EPEVTQTPSHQVTQMGQEVILRCVPISNHLYFYWYRQILGQKVEFLVSFYNNEISEKSEIFDDQFSVERPDGSNFTLKIRSTKLEDSAMYFCASGPSDTQYFGPGTRLTVL.